This passage covers 23 T cell receptor beta chains from one sample sequenced in a study of T cell changes during pregnancy in multiple sclerosis. Here immunoSEQ multiplex PCR was the method, and the copy in TCRdb shows in-frame clones only, minus some. The repertoire includes over 60,000 clones, roughly 91% of them detected once, and less than 0.85% sits in the top ten. The sample in question was peripheral blood, obtained in the third trimester of pregnancy. The receptor source for this set is a female donor in good health, enrolled as a control in a pregnancy study.

The CDR3 region is CASKIVLPTRSGANVLTF. The CDR3 DNA reads as TGTGCCAGCAAGATTGTCTTGCCGACAAGGTCTGGGGCCAACGTCCTGACTTTC. V gene TRBV5-6 combines with J gene TRBJ2-6; D is unresolved. Germline-derived CDR1 and CDR2 are SGHDT and YYEEEE. The V and J ends lost 6 bases and 1 base respectively, with 20 bases between them. The CDR3 totals 18 residues. Full variable domain (rest looked up from reference TRBV5-6 and TRBJ2-6): DAGVTQSPTHLIKTRGQQVTLRCSPKSGHDTVSWYQQALGQGPQFIFQYYEEEERQRGNFPDRFSGHQFPNYSSELNVNALLLGDSALYLCASKIVLPTRSGANVLTFGAGSRLTVL.

The CDR3 sequence: CASSPLDQGNSPLHF. CDR3 nucleotides: TGTGCCAGCAGCCCCCTGGACCAGGGGAATTCACCCCTCCACTTT. V gene TRBV7-9 combines with J gene TRBJ1-6; TRBD1 might be the D (6 bases). The V gene lost 5 bases and the J gene lost 7 bases, with 15 bases spanning the gap. In germline, CDR1 is SEHNR, CDR2 FQNEAQ (reference sequence). CDR3 length equals 15 residues. Based on the CDR3 plus reference TRBV7-9 and TRBJ1-6, the full variable domain is DTGVSQNPRHKITKRGQNVTFRCDPISEHNRLYWYRQTLGQGPEFLTYFQNEAQLEKSRLLSDRFSAERPKGSFSTLEIQRTEQGDSAMYLCASSPLDQGNSPLHFGNGTRLTVT.

V and J are TRBV7-2 and TRBJ2-5, with D unclear. Germline V lookup: CDR1 SGHTA, CDR2 FQGNSA. This CDR3 is built from 13 residues. Trimming shortened V by 1 base and J by 4 bases, and 7 bases separated the two germline ends. CDR3 sequence reads: CASSLVLGETQYF. CDR3 DNA: TGTGCCAGCAGCTTAGTCCTCGGAGAGACCCAGTACTTC.

This chain uses TRBV19 with TRBJ1-3, with 9 bases fitting TRBD1. Germline V gene sequence: CDR1 LNHDA, CDR2 SQIVND (reference sequence). V lost 5 bases and J lost 4; bases outside the gene matches: 3. This CDR3 contains 14 residues. For the CDR3, the DNA is TGTGCCAGTAGTCAGACAGGGGGAGGAAACACCATATATTTT. Translating gives CASSQTGGGNTIYF. Complete variable domain (other parts from reference TRBV19 and TRBJ1-3): DGGITQSPKYLFRKEGQNVTLSCEQNLNHDAMYWYRQDPGQGLRLIYYSQIVNDFQKGDIAEGYSVSREKKESFPLTVTSAQKNPTAFYLCASSQTGGGNTIYFGEGSWLTVV.

The gene calls are TRBV5-6 and TRBJ2-3; D unclear. Looked up from germline, CDR1 is SGHDT and CDR2 is YYEEEE. This CDR3 region has 15 residues. The germline V and J ends were trimmed by 4 bases and 1 base, with 13 bases remaining between them. CDR3 in DNA: TGTGCCAGCAGCCAATTGAGCGAGGGCACAGATACGCAGTATTTT. This codes for CASSQLSEGTDTQYF. The complete variable domain, with remaining parts taken from reference TRBV5-6 and TRBJ2-3, reads DAGVTQSPTHLIKTRGQQVTLRCSPKSGHDTVSWYQQALGQGPQFIFQYYEEEERQRGNFPDRFSGHQFPNYSSELNVNALLLGDSALYLCASSQLSEGTDTQYFGPGTRLTVL.

This clone occurred a few times. The genes are TRBV20-1 and TRBJ1-1; no reliable D call. The CDR3 is 10 residues long. V was pared by 6 bases and J by 3 bases, with 5 bases between. The germline V gene has CDR1 DFQATT and CDR2 SNEGSKA (reference sequence). The CDR3 loop reads CSALHTEAFF. The CDR3 nucleotides read TGCAGTGCCCTACACACTGAAGCTTTCTTT.

This clone is a singleton in its sample. The gene calls are TRBV18 and TRBJ1-2; no firm D call. Trimming cost V 2 bases and J 3 bases, with 13 bases left between them. The CDR3 length is 15 residues. CDR1 is KGHSH, CDR2 LQKENI, per germline. CDR3 protein: CASSPDGTLDYGYTF. The CDR3 DNA sequence: TGTGCCAGCTCACCAGACGGCACCCTAGACTATGGCTACACCTTC. Full variable domain (rest looked up from reference TRBV18 and TRBJ1-2): NAGVMQNPRHLVRRRGQEARLRCSPMKGHSHVYWYRQLPEEGLKFMVYLQKENIIDESGMPKERFSAEFPKEGPSILRIQQVVRGDSAAYFCASSPDGTLDYGYTFGSGTRLTVV.

The chain employs TRBV18 and TRBJ1-1; tentatively, D is TRBD1 (6 bases). V was trimmed by 6 bases and J by 4 bases, leaving 15 bases between them. CDR3 length: 14 residues. From germline, CDR1 is KGHSH and CDR2 LQKENI. This CDR3 is CASSPGQQRTEAFF. In nucleotides, the CDR3 is TGTGCCAGCTCCCCCGGACAGCAACGCACTGAAGCTTTCTTT.

The chain recombines TRBV19 with TRBJ2-1, with 10 bases matching TRBD2. Unmatched junction bases numbered 5, after V lost 9 bases and J lost 6 bases. The CDR3 loop spans 13 amino acids. CDR1 and CDR2 from the germline V gene are LNHDA and SQIVND (reference sequence). The CDR3 spells CARGTSVGNEQFF. The CDR3 bases are TGTGCCAGGGGGACTAGCGTAGGCAATGAGCAGTTCTTC.

This clone was counted once. The chain is built from TRBV28 and TRBJ1-2; TRBD1 matches 7 bases. The V segment lost 3 bases and the J segment 3 bases; nucleotides outside the gene matches: 4. Germline assignment: CDR1 MDHEN and CDR2 SYDVKM. The CDR3 totals 14 residues. CDR3 DNA sequence: TGTGCCAGCAGTTTCTCCGACAGGGACTATGGCTACACCTTC. Translation gives CASSFSDRDYGYTF.

This chain links TRBV7-7 with TRBJ1-1; 8 bases align to TRBD1. Germline V gene data show CDR1 as SSHAT and CDR2 as FNYEAQ (reference sequence). The ends lost 5 bases at V and 1 base at J; junction bases unmatched: 6. The CDR3 totals 15 residues. As DNA, the CDR3 is TGTGCCAGCAGCCGATTACAGGGGGGGAACACTGAAGCTTTCTTT. This sequence encodes CASSRLQGGNTEAFF.

This chain uses TRBV6-1 with TRBJ2-1, with D perhaps TRBD2 (5 bases). The CDR3 runs to 16 residues. Trimming removed 1 base at V and 0 bases at J, with 10 bases between. From germline, CDR1 is MNHNS and CDR2 SASEGT. CDR3 sequence (DNA): TGTGCCAGCAGTGAAGTAGGAGGAAGCTCCTACAATGAGCAGTTCTTC. Translated: CASSEVGGSSYNEQFF.

This clone was detected only a few times. The chain has TRBV6-1 and TRBJ1-5, with 9 bases identical to TRBD1. Germline V gene lookup returns CDR1 MNHNS and CDR2 SASEGT. This CDR3 comprises 14 residues. V was clipped by 10 bases and J by 6 bases; unmatched bases: 10. CDR3 sequence (DNA): TGTGCCATCGGTACAGGGGGCTCGCCTCAGCCCCAGCATTTT. The encoded protein is CAIGTGGSPQPQHF.

V is TRBV5-1 and J is TRBJ1-2; TRBD1 aligns across 7 bases. Germline loops: CDR1 SGHRS, CDR2 YFSETQ. The CDR3 has 14 amino acids. Losses at the gene ends were 2 bases for V and 0 bases for J; bases not matched to a gene: 1. CDR3 loop: CASSLTGANYGYTF. CDR3 in DNA: TGCGCCAGCAGCTTAACAGGGGCTAACTATGGCTACACCTTC.

A single count supports this clone. The CDR3 spells CASTTLANGEQFF. The CDR3 DNA follows: TGTGCCAGCACTACACTAGCGAACGGTGAGCAGTTCTTC. The genes are TRBV2 and TRBJ2-1, with 7 bases identical to TRBD2. Trimming removed 7 bases from V and 9 bases from J; junction bases left unmatched: 9. CDR1 and CDR2 (germline): SNHLY, FYNNEI. CDR3 length equals 13 residues.

The chain combines TRBV10-3 with TRBJ1-2; maybe TRBD1 (5 bases). The ends were cut back, 2 bases at V and 2 bases at J, with 12 bases in the middle. Germline V gene data show CDR1 as ENHRY and CDR2 as SYGVKD. The CDR3 loop spans 15 amino acids. This CDR3 reads CAISEAGEGNYGYTF. For the CDR3, the DNA is TGTGCCATCAGTGAGGCCGGGGAGGGGAACTATGGCTACACCTTC.

With regard to this clone: Other DNA sequences of this sample code for an identical CDR3. The rearrangement joins TRBV6-5 to TRBJ2-1; 9 nucleotides line up with TRBD1. Germline V gene sequence: CDR1 MNHEY, CDR2 SVGAGI. The CDR3 consists of 16 residues. Trimming cost V 0 bases and J 2 bases; bases outside gene matches: 2. In DNA form, the CDR3 reads TGTGCCAGCAGTTACTCGAACAGGGGGCCCTACAATGAGCAGTTCTTC. It is translated as CASSYSNRGPYNEQFF.

V and J are TRBV6-1 and TRBJ1-2; 9 bases align to TRBD1. In germline, CDR1 is MNHNS, CDR2 SASEGT. V lost 8 bases to trimming and J lost 5 bases; unmatched junction nucleotides: 9. The CDR3 sequence is 14 residues long. For the CDR3, the DNA is TGTGCCAGCGGGAGGGACAGGGTAAATTATGGCTACACCTTC. Translated: CASGRDRVNYGYTF.

The J gene is TRBJ2-7, the V gene TRBV9, with 12 bases matching TRBD2. This CDR3 contains 15 residues. Looked up from germline, CDR1 is SGDLS and CDR2 is YYNGEE. J lost 6 bases, V lost 0 bases, and 4 bases had no gene match. The CDR3 region has the DNA TGTGCCAGCAGCGTAGGTCCTAGCGGGAGGGGCGAGCAGTACTTC. Protein product: CASSVGPSGRGEQYF.

The rearrangement links TRBV7-2 to TRBJ1-1; TRBD1 matches 9 bases. Germline CDR1 is SGHTA and CDR2 is FQGNSA. The CDR3 length is 15 residues. The trim removed 5 bases at V and 0 bases at J, leaving 4 bases unmatched. CDR3 protein: CASSIGTGLNTEAFF. In DNA form, the CDR3 reads TGTGCCAGCAGCATCGGGACAGGGTTGAACACTGAAGCTTTCTTT.

The CDR3 sequence: CASMGGLVETQYF. The CDR3 coding sequence is TGTGCCAGCATGGGGGGTCTAGTAGAGACCCAGTACTTC. The chain is built from TRBV6-5 and TRBJ2-5; possibly TRBD2 for D (6 bases). The CDR3 contains 13 residues. Trimming took 7 bases from V and 4 from J, leaving 13 bases between them. Germline V gives CDR1 MNHEY, CDR2 SVGAGI.

The chain employs TRBV18 and TRBJ2-3, with 12 bases that match TRBD2. The CDR3 loop spans 16 amino acids. Germline trimming cut 3 bases from V and 2 bases from J; bases unmatched to any gene: 3. Germline CDR1 reads KGHSH; CDR2 reads LQKENI. The CDR3 here is CASSPRLAGATDTQYF. The CDR3 DNA reads as TGTGCCAGCTCACCGAGACTAGCGGGAGCCACAGATACGCAGTATTTT.

This sequence joins TRBV7-9 and TRBJ1-2, with no clear D. The CDR3 spans 12 residues. V lost 3 bases and J lost 4, with 6 bases in between. Germline values: CDR1 SEHNR, CDR2 FQNEAQ (reference sequence). CDR3 protein: CASSFPIYGYTF. CDR3 nucleotides: TGTGCCAGCAGCTTTCCAATCTATGGCTACACCTTC.